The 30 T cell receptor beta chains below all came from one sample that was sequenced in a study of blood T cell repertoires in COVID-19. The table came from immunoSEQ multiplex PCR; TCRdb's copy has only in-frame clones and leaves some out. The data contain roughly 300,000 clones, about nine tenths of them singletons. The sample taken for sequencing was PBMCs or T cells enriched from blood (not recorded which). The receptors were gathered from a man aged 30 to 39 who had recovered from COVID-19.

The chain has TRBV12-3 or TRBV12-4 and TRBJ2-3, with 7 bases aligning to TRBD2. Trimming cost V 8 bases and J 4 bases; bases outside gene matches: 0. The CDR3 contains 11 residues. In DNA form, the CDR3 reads TGTGCCAGCGGGGGGGCAGATACGCAGTATTTT. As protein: CASGGADTQYF.

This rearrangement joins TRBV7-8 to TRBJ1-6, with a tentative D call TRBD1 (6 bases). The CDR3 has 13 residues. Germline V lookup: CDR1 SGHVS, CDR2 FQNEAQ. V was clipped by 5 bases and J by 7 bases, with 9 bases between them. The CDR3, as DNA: TGTGCCAGCAGCACCCAGGGGAATTCACCCCTCCACTTT. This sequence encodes CASSTQGNSPLHF.

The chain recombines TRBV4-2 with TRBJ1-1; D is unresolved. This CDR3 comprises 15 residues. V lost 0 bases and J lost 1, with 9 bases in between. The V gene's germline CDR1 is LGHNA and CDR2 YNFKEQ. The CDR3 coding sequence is TGTGCCAGCAGCCAAGATGTCGGGGAGAACACTGAAGCTTTCTTT. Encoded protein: CASSQDVGENTEAFF.

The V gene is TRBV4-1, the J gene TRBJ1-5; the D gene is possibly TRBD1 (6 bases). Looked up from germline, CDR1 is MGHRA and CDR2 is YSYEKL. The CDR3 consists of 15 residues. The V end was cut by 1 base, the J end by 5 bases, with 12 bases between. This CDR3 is CASSQVQGTYQPQHF. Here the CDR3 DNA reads TGCGCCAGCAGCCAAGTGCAGGGGACCTATCAGCCCCAGCATTTT.

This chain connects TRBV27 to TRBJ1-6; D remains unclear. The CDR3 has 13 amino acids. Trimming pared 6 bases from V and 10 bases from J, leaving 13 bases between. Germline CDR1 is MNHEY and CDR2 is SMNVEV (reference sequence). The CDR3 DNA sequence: TGTGCCAGCAGCGACCTGAGGCCCTCACCCCTCCACTTT. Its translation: CASSDLRPSPLHF.

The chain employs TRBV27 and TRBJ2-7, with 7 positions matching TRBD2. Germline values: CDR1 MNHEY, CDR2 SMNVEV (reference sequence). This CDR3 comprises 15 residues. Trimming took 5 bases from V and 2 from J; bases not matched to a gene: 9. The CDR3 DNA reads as TGTGCCAGCAGTAATAAGGTTCGGGGGGCCTACGAGCAGTACTTC. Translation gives CASSNKVRGAYEQYF.

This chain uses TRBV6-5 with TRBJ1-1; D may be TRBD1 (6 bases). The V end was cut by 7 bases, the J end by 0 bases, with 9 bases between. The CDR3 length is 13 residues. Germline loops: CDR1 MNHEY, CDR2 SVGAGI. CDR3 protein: CASIGQMNTEAFF. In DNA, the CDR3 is TGTGCCAGCATAGGACAGATGAACACTGAAGCTTTCTTT.

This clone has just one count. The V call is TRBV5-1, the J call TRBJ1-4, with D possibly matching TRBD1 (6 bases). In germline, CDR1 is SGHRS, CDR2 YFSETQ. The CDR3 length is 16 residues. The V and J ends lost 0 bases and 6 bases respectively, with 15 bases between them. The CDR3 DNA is TGCGCCAGCAGCTTGGTGACAGGCGGGGGGGATGAAAAACTGTTTTTT. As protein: CASSLVTGGGDEKLFF.

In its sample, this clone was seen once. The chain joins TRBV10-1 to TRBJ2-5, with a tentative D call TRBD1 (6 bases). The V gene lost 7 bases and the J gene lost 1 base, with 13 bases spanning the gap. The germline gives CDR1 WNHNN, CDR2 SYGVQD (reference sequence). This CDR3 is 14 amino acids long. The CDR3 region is CASNRDNVQETQYF. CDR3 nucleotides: TGCGCCAGCAACCGGGACAACGTCCAAGAGACCCAGTACTTC.

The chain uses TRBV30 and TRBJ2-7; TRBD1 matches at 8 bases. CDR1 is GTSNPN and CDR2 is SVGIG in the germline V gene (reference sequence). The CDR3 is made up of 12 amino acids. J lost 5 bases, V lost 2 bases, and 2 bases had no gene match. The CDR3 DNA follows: TGTGCCTGGAGTCAGGGGGCCAACGAGCAGTACTTC. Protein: CAWSQGANEQYF.

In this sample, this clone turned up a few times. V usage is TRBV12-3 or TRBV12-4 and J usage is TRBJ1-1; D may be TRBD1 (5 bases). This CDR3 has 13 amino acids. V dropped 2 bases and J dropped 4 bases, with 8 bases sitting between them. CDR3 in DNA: TGTGCCAGCAGTTTAAGCAGGGCCACTGAAGCTTTCTTT. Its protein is CASSLSRATEAFF.

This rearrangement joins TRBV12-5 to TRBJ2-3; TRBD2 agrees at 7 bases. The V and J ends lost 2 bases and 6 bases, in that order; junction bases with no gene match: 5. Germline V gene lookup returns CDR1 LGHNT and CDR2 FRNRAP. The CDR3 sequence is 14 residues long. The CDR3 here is CASGLSGAGDTQYF. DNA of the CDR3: TGTGCTAGTGGTTTGAGCGGGGCTGGGGATACGCAGTATTTT.

CDR3 amino acids: CASSLATGVEQYF. CDR3 nucleotide sequence: TGTGCCAGCAGTTTAGCGACGGGGGTCGAGCAGTACTTC. This chain links TRBV28 with TRBJ2-7; TRBD2 might be the D (6 bases). Trimming stripped 2 bases from V and 6 bases from J, with 11 bases between. This CDR3 has 13 amino acids. CDR1 and CDR2 from the germline V gene are MDHEN and SYDVKM.

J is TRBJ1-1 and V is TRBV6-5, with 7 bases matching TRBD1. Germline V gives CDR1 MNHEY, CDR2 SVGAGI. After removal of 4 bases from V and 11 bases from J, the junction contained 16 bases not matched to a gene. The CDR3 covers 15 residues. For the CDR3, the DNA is TGTGCCAGCAGTTCGAAGGAGACAGGGCCCTCTAGGGCTTTCTTT. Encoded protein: CASSSKETGPSRAFF.

The CDR3 region has the DNA TGTGCCAGCAGCTCGGACAGGGGGCGTCAAGGCTACACCTTC. Its protein is CASSSDRGRQGYTF. The genes are TRBV5-8 and TRBJ1-2; 11 nucleotides line up with TRBD1. Unmatched junction bases numbered 6, after V lost 3 bases and J lost 8 bases. From germline, CDR1 is SGHTS and CDR2 YDEGEE. The CDR3 sequence is 14 residues long.

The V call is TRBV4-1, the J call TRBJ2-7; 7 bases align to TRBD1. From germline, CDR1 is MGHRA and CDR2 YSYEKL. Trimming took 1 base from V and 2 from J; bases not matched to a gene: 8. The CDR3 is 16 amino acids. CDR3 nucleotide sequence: TGCGCCAGCAGCCAAGTTGGGACAGTCAGGACCTACGAGCAGTACTTC. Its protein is CASSQVGTVRTYEQYF.

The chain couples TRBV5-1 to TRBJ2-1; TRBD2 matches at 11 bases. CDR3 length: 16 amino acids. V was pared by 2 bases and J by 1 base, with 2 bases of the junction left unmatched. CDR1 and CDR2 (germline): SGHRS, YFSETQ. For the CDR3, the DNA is TGCGCCAGCAGCTTACTAGCGGGGGATTCCTACAATGAGCAGTTCTTC. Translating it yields CASSLLAGDSYNEQFF.

The CDR3 protein is CASSLDRPQETQYF. CDR3 DNA: TGCGCCAGCAGCCTCGACAGGCCCCAAGAGACCCAGTACTTC. The chain recombines TRBV5-1 with TRBJ2-5; perhaps TRBD1 as D (6 bases). CDR3 length equals 14 residues. Trimming cost V 4 bases and J 1 base, with 11 bases left between them. Germline CDR1 reads SGHRS; CDR2 reads YFSETQ.

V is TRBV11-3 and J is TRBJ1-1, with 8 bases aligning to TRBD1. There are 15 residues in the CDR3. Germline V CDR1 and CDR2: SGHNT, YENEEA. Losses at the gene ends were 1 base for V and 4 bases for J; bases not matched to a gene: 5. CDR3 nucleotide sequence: TGTGCCAGCAGCTTAGCAGGACAGGGCGGCACTGAAGCTTTCTTT. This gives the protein CASSLAGQGGTEAFF.

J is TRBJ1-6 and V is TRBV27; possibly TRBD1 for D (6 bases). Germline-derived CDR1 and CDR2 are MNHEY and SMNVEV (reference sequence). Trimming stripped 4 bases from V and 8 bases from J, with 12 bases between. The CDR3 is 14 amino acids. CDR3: CASSSQGPHSPLHF. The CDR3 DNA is TGTGCCAGCAGTTCTCAGGGGCCCCATTCACCCCTCCACTTT.

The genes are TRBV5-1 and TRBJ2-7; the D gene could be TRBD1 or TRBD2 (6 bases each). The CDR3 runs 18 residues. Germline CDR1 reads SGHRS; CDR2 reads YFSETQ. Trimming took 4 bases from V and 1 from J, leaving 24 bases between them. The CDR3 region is CASSLGGFVGTPSYEQYF. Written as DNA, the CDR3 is TGCGCCAGCAGCCTGGGGGGATTTGTGGGGACACCTTCCTACGAGCAGTACTTC. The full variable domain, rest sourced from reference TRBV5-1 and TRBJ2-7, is KAGVTQTPRYLIKTRGQQVTLSCSPISGHRSVSWYQQTPGQGLQFLFEYFSETQRNKGNFPGRFSGRQFSNSRSEMNVSTLELGDSALYLCASSLGGFVGTPSYEQYFGPGTRLTVT.

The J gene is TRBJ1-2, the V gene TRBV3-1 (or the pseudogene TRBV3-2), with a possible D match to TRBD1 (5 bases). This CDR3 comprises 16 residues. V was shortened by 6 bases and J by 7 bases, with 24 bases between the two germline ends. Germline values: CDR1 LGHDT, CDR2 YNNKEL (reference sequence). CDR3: CASRRTAGALRGGYTF. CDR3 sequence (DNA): TGTGCCAGCAGGAGAACCGCGGGAGCCCTGAGGGGTGGCTACACCTTC.

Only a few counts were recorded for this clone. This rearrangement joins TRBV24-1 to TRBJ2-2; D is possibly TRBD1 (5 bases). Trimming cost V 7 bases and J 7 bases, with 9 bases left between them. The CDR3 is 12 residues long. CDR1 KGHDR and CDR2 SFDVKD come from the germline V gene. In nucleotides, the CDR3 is TGTGCCACCAGGACAGAGAACGGGGAGCTGTTTTTT. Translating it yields CATRTENGELFF.

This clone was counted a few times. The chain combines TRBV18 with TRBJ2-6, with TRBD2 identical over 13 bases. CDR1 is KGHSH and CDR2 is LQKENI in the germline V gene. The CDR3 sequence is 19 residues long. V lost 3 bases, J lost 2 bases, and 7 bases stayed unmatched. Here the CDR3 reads CASSPTALAGGPGANVLTF. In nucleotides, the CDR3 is TGTGCCAGCTCACCTACCGCACTAGCGGGGGGGCCTGGGGCCAACGTCCTGACTTTC.

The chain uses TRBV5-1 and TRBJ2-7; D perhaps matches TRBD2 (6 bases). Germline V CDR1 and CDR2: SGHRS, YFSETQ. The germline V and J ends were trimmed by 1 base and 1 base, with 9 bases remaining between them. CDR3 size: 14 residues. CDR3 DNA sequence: TGCGCCAGCAGCTTGTGGGAGGCGTCCTACGAGCAGTACTTC. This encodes CASSLWEASYEQYF. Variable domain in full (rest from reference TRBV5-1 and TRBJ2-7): KAGVTQTPRYLIKTRGQQVTLSCSPISGHRSVSWYQQTPGQGLQFLFEYFSETQRNKGNFPGRFSGRQFSNSRSEMNVSTLELGDSALYLCASSLWEASYEQYFGPGTRLTVT.

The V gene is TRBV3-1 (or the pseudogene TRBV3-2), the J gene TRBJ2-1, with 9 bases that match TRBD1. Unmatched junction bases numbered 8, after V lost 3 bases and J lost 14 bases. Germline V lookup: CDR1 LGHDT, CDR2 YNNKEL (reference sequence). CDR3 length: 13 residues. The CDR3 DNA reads TGTGCCAGCAGCCAGTCCGGGACAGGGACTGAGTTCTTC. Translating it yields CASSQSGTGTEFF.

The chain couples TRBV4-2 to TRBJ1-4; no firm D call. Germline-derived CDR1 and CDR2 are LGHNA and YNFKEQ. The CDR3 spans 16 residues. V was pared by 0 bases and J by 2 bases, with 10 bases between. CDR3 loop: CASSQDPGFTNEKLFF. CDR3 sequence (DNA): TGTGCCAGCAGCCAAGACCCCGGGTTCACTAATGAAAAACTGTTTTTT.

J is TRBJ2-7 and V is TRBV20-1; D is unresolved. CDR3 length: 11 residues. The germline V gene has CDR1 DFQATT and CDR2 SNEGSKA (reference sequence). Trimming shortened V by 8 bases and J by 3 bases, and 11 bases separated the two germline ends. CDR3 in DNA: TGCAGTCCATCGACGGGCTACGAGCAGTACTTC. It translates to CSPSTGYEQYF.

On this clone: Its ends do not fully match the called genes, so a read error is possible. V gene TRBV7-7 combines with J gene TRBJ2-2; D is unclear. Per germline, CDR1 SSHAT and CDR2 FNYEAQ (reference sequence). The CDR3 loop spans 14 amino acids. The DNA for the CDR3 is TGTGCTAGCAGCTTAGGCACTGTTACCGGGGAGCTGTTTTTT. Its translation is CASSLGTVTGELFF.

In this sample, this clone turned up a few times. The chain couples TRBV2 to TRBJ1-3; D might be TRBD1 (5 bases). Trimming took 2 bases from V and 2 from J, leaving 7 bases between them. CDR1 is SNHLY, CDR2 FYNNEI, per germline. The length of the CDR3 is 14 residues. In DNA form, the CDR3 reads TGTGCCAGCAGTGAACCCAGGGCTGGAAACACCATATATTTT. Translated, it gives CASSEPRAGNTIYF.